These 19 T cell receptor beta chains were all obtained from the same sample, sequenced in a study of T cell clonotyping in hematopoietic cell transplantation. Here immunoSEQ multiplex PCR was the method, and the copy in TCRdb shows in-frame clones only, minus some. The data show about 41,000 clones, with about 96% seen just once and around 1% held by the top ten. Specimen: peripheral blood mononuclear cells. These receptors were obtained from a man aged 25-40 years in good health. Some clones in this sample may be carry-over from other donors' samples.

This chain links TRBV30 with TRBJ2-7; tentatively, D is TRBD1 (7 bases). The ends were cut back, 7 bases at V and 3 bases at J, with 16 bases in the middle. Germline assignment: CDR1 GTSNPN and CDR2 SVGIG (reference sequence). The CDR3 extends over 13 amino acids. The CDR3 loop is CASRGDANYEQYF. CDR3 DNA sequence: TGTGCCTCCAGGGGGGACGCAAACTACGAGCAGTACTTC.

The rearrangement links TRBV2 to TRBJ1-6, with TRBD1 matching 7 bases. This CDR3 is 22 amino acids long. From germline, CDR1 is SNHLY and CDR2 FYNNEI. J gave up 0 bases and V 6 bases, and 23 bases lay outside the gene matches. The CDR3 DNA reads TGTGCCAGCAGCGGAGTAGAGAATACAGGGGATCTTCTTAGCTCCTATAATTCACCCCTCCACTTT. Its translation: CASSGVENTGDLLSSYNSPLHF.

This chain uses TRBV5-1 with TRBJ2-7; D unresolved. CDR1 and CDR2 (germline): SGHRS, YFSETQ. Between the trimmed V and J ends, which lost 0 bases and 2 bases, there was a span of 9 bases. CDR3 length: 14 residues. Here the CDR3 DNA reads TGCGCCAGCAGCTTGGAAGGAGCTACCTACGAGCAGTACTTC. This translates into CASSLEGATYEQYF.

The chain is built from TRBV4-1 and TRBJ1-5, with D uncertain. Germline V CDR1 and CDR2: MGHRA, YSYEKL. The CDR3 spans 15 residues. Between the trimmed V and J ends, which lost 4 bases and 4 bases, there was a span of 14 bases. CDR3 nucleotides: TGCGCCAGCAGCCGAATAATAGGAGAAAATCAGCCCCAGCATTTT. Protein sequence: CASSRIIGENQPQHF.

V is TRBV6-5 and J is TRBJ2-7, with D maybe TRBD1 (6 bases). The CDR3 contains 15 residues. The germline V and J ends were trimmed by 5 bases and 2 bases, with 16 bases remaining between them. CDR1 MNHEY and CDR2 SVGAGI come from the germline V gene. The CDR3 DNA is TGTGCCAGCAGTCTACTCGGGGACATACCCTACGAGCAGTACTTC. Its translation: CASSLLGDIPYEQYF.

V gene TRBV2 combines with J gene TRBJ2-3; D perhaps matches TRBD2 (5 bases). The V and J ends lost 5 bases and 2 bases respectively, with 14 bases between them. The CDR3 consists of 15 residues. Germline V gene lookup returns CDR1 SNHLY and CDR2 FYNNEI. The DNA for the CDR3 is TGTGCCAGCAGTATTAGGCGGGTCCCCACAGATACGCAGTATTTT. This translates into CASSIRRVPTDTQYF.

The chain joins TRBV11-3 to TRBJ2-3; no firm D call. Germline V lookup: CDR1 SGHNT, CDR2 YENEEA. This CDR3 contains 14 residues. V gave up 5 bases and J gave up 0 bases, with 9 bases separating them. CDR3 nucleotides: TGTGCCAGCAGCGAAGGGCGAAGCACAGATACGCAGTATTTT. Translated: CASSEGRSTDTQYF.

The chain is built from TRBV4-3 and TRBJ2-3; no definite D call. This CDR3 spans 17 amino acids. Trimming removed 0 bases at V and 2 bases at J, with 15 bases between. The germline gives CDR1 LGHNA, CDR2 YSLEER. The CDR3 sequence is CASSQDFRQIHTDTQYF. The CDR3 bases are TGCGCCAGCAGCCAAGATTTTAGGCAGATTCACACAGATACGCAGTATTTT.

CDR3 nucleotides: TGTGCCAGCAGCTTAGCGCTGGGGCGTTACACTGAAGCTTTCTTT. Translation gives CASSLALGRYTEAFF. The chain joins TRBV11-3 to TRBJ1-1; D perhaps matches TRBD1 (5 bases). From germline, CDR1 is SGHNT and CDR2 YENEEA. This CDR3 has 15 residues. Between the trimmed V and J ends, which lost 1 base and 3 bases, there was a span of 12 bases. Complete variable domain (other parts from reference TRBV11-3 and TRBJ1-1): EAGVVQSPRYKIIEKKQPVAFWCNPISGHNTLYWYLQNLGQGPELLIRYENEEAVDDSQLPKDRFSAERLKGVDSTLKIQPAELGDSAVYLCASSLALGRYTEAFFGQGTRLTVV.

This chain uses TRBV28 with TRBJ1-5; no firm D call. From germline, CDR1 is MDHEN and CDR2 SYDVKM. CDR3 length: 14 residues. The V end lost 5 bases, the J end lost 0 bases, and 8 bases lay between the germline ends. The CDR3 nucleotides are TGTGCCAGCAGTGCCCCTTATAGCAATCAGCCCCAGCATTTT. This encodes CASSAPYSNQPQHF.

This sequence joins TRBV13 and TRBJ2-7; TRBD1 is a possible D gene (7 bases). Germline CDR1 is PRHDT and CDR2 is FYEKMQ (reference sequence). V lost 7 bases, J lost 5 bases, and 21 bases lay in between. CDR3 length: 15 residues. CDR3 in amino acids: CASNIQGTLPDEQYF. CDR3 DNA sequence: TGTGCCAGCAACATACAGGGGACTCTACCCGACGAGCAGTACTTC.

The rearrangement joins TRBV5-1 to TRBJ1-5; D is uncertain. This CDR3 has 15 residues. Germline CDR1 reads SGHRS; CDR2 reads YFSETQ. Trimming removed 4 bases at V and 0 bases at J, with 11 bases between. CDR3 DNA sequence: TGCGCCAGCAGCCCGGGTGTGTATAGCAATCAGCCCCAGCATTTT. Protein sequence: CASSPGVYSNQPQHF.

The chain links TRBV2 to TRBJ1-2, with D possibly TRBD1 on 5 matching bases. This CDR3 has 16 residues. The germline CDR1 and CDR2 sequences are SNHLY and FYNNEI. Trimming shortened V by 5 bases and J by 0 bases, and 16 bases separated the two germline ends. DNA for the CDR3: TGTGCCAGCAGTTCCCTTGGACACCTTGCTAACTATGGCTACACCTTC. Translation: CASSSLGHLANYGYTF.

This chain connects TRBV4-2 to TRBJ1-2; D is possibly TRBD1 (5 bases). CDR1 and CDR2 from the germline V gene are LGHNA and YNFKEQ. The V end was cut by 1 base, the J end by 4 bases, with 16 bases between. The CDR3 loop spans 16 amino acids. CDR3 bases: TGTGCCAGCAGCCAAGGGGGGGAGGGGAAAGCCTATGGCTACACCTTC. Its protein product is CASSQGGEGKAYGYTF.

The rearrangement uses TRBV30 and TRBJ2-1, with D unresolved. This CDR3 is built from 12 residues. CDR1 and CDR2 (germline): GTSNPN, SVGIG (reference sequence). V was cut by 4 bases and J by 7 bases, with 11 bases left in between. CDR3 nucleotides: TGTGCCTGGACCCCCGCTGGGAATGAGCAGTTCTTC. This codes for CAWTPAGNEQFF.

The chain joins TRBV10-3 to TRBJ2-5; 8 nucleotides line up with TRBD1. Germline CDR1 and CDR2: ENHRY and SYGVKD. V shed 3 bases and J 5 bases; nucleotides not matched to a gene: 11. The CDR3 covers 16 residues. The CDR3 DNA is TGTGCCATCAGTGACAGGGGGCGACGACTCGGGGAGACCCAGTACTTC. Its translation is CAISDRGRRLGETQYF.

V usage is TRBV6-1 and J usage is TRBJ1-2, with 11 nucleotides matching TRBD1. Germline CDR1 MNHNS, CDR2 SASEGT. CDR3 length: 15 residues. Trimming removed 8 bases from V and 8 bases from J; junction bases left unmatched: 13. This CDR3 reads CASFPASGQGVGYTF. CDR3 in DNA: TGTGCCAGCTTTCCAGCCTCGGGACAGGGGGTGGGCTACACCTTC.

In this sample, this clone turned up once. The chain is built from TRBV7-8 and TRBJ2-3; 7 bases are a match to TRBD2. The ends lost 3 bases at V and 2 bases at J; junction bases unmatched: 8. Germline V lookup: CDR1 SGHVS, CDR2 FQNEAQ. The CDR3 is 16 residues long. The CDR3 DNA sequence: TGTGCCAGCAGCTTGGCCGGGACTACCATCACAGATACGCAGTATTTT. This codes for CASSLAGTTITDTQYF.

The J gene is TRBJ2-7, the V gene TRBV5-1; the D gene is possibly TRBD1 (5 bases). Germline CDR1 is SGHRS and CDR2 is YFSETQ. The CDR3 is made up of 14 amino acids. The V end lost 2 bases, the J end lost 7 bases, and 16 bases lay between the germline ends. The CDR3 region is CASSLPQVNSEQYF. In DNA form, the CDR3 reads TGCGCCAGCAGCTTACCACAGGTGAACAGTGAGCAGTACTTC.